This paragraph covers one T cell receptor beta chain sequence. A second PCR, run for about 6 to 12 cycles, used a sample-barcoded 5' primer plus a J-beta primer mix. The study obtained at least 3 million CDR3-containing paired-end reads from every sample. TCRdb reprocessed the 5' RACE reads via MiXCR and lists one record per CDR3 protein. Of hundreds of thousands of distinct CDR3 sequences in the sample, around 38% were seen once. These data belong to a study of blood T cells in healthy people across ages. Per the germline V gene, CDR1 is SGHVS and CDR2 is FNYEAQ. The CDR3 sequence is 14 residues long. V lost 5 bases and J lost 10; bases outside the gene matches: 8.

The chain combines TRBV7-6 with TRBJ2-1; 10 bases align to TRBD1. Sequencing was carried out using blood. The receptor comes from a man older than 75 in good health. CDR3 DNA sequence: TGTGCCAGCAGCCCCCGGGACAGGGGTTCCGAGCAGTTCTTC. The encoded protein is CASSPRDRGSEQFF.